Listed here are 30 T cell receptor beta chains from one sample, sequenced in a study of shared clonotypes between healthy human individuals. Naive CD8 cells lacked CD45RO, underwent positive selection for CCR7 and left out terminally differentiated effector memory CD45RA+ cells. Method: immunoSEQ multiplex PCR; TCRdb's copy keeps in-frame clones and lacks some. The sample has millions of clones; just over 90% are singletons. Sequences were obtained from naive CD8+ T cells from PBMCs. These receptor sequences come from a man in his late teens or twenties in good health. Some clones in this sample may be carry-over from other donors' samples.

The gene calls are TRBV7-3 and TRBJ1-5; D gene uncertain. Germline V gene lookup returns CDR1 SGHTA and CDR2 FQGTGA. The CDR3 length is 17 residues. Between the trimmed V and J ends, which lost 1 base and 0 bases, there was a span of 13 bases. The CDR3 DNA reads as TGTGCCAGCAGCTTAAAAAGGGCGGCGTATAGCAATCAGCCCCAGCATTTT. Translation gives CASSLKRAAYSNQPQHF.

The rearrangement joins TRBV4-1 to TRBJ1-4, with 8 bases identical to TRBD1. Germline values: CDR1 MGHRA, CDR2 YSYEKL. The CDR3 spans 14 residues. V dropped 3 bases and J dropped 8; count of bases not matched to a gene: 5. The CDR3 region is CASSQDRVGEKLFF. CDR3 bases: TGCGCCAGCAGCCAGGACAGGGTCGGAGAAAAACTGTTTTTT.

The CDR3 bases are TGCGCCAGCAGCCAGGTGCCCGGACTAGCGTCAGATACGCAGTATTTT. Amino acid sequence: CASSQVPGLASDTQYF. The chain is built from TRBV4-1 and TRBJ2-3; TRBD2 matches 9 bases. The CDR3 is 16 residues long. Trimming cost V 3 bases and J 4 bases; bases outside gene matches: 8. Germline assignment: CDR1 MGHRA and CDR2 YSYEKL.

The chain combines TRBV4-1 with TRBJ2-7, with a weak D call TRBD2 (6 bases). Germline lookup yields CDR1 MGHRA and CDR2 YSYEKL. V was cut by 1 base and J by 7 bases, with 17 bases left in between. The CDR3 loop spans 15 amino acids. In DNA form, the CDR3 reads TGCGCCAGCAGCCAAGGCGGGGTCGGGCTGGGGGAGCAGTACTTC. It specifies CASSQGGVGLGEQYF.

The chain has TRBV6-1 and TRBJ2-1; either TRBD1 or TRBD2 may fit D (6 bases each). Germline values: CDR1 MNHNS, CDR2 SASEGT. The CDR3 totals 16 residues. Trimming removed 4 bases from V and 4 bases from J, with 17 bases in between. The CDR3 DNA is TGTGCCAGCAGTGGGGGGGCCTCCGAACATTACAATGAGCAGTTCTTC. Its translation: CASSGGASEHYNEQFF.

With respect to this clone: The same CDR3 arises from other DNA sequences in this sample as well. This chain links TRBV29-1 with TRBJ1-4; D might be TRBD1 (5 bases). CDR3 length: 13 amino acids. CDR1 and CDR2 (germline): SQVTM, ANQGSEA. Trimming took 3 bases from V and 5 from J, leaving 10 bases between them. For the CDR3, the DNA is TGCAGCGTTGACGGGGGGTCCAATGAAAAACTGTTTTTT. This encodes CSVDGGSNEKLFF.

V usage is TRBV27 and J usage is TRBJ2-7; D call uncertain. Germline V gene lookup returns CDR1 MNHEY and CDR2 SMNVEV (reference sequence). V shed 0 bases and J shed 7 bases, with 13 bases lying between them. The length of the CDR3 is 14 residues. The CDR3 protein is CASSLSPTRREQYF. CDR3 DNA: TGTGCCAGCAGTTTATCCCCTACCCGCCGGGAGCAGTACTTC.

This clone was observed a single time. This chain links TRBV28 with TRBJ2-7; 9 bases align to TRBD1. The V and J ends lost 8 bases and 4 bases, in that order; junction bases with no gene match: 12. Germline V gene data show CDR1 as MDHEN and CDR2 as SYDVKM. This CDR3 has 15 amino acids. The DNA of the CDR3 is TGTGCCAGCGTCGGATCCGGGACAGGGTTGTACGAGCAGTACTTC. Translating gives CASVGSGTGLYEQYF. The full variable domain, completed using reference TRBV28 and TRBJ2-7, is DVKVTQSSRYLVKRTGEKVFLECVQDMDHENMFWYRQDPGLGLRLIYFSYDVKMKEKGDIPEGYSVSREKKERFSLILESASTNQTSMYLCASVGSGTGLYEQYFGPGTRLTVT.

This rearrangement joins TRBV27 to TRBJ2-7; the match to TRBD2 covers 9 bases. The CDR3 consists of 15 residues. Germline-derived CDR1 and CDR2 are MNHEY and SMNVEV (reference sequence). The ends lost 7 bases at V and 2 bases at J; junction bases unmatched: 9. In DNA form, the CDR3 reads TGTGCCAGCAACCCTTTAGGCGGGAGGGCCTACGAGCAGTACTTC. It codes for CASNPLGGRAYEQYF.

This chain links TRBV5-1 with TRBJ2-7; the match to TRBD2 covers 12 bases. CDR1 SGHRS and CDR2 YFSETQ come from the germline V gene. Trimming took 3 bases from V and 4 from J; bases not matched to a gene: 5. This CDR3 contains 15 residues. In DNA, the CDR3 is TGCGCCAGCAGCTATGTGACTAGCGGGAGATACGAGCAGTACTTC. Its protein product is CASSYVTSGRYEQYF.

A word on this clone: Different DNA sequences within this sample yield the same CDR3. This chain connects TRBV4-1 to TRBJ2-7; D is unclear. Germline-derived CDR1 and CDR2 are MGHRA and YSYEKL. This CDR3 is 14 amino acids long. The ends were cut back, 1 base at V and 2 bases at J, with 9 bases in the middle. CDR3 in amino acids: CASSQGQGTYEQYF. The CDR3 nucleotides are TGCGCCAGCAGCCAAGGTCAAGGGACCTACGAGCAGTACTTC.

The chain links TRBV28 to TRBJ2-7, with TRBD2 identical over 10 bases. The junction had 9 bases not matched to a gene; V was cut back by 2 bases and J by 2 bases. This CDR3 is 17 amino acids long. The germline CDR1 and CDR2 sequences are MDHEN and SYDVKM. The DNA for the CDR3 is TGTGCCAGCAGTTTAATACTAGCGGGGAAAGAAACCTACGAGCAGTACTTC. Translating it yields CASSLILAGKETYEQYF. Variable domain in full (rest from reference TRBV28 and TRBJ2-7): DVKVTQSSRYLVKRTGEKVFLECVQDMDHENMFWYRQDPGLGLRLIYFSYDVKMKEKGDIPEGYSVSREKKERFSLILESASTNQTSMYLCASSLILAGKETYEQYFGPGTRLTVT.

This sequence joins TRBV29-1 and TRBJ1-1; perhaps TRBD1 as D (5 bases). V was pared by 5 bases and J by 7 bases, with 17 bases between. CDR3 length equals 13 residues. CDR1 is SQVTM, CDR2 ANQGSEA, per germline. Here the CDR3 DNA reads TGCAGCGTTAGGGACGGGGGTAGGTATGAAGCTTTCTTT. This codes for CSVRDGGRYEAFF. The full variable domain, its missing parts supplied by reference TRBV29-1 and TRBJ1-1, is SAVISQKPSRDICQRGTSLTIQCQVDSQVTMMFWYRQQPGQSLTLIATANQGSEATYESGFVIDKFPISRPNLTFSTLTVSNMSPEDSSIYLCSVRDGGRYEAFFGQGTRLTVV.

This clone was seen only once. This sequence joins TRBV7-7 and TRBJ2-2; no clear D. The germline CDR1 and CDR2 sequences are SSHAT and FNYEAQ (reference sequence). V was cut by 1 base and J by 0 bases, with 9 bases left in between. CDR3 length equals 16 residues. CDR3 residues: CASSLGGDTNTGELFF. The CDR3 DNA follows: TGTGCCAGCAGCTTAGGAGGAGACACGAACACCGGGGAGCTGTTTTTT.

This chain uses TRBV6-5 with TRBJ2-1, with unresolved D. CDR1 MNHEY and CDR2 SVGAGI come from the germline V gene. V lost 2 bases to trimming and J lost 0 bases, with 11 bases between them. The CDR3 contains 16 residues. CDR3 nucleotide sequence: TGTGCCAGCAGTTACAGTATTCCGAGCTCCTACAATGAGCAGTTCTTC. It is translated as CASSYSIPSSYNEQFF.

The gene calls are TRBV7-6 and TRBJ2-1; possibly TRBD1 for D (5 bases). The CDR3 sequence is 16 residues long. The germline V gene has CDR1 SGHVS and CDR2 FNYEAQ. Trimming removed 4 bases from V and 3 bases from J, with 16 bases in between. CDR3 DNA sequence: TGTGCCAGCAGCTCCATCAGGGATTCGGTCTACAATGAGCAGTTCTTC. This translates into CASSSIRDSVYNEQFF.

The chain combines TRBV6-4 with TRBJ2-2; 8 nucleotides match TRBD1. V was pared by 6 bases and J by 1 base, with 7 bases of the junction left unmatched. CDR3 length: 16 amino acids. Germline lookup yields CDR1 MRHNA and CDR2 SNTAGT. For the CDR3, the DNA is TGTGCCAGCAGCCTCTACGGGACAGGGAACACCGGGGAGCTGTTTTTT. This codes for CASSLYGTGNTGELFF.

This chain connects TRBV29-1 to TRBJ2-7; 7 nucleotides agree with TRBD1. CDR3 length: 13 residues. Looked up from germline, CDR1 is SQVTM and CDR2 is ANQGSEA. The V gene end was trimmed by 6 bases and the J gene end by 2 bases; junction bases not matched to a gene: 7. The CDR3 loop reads CSVIRDRAYEQYF. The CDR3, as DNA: TGCAGCGTAATCCGGGACAGAGCCTACGAGCAGTACTTC.

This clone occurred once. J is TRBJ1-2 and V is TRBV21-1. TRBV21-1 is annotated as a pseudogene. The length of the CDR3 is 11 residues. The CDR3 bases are TGTGCCAGCATGGACGTCGATGGCTACACCTTC. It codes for CASMDVDGYTF.

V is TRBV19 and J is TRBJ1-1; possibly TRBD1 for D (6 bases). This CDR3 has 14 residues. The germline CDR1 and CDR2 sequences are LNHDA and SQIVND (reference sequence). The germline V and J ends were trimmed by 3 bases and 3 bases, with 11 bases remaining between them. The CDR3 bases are TGTGCCAGTAGTATTTGGAGGGGGGACACTGAAGCTTTCTTT. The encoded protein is CASSIWRGDTEAFF.

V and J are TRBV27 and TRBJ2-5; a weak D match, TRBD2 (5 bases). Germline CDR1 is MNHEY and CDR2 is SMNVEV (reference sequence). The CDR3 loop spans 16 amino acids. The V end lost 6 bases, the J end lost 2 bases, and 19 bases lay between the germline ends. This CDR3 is CASSLMSEGWQETQYF. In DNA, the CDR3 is TGTGCCAGCAGCCTCATGTCTGAGGGCTGGCAAGAGACCCAGTACTTC.

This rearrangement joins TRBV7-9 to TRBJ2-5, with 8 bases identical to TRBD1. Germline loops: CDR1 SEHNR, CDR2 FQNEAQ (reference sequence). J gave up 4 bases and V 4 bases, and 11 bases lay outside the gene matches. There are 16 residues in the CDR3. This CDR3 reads CASSSRTGRVGETQYF. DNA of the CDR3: TGTGCCAGCAGCTCCAGGACAGGGCGTGTTGGAGAGACCCAGTACTTC.

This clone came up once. CDR3 residues: CSVEDLITHNEQFF. In nucleotides, the CDR3 is TGCAGCGTTGAAGATCTCATCACCCACAATGAGCAGTTCTTC. V usage is TRBV29-1 and J usage is TRBJ2-1; D uncertain. The CDR3 sequence is 14 residues long. Germline V lookup: CDR1 SQVTM, CDR2 ANQGSEA. Trimming left V 0 bases short and J 5 bases short, with 11 bases between.

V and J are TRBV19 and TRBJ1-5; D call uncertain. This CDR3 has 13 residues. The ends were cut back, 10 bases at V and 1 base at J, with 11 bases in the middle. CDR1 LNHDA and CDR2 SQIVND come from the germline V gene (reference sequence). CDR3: CAIAETSNQPQHF. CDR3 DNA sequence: TGTGCCATCGCAGAGACCAGCAATCAGCCCCAGCATTTT.

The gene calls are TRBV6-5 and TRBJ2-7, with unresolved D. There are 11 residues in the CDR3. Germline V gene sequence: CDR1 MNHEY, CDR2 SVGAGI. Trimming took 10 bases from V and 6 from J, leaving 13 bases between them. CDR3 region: CATPVRSEQYF. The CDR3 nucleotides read TGTGCCACACCGGTTCGGAGCGAGCAGTACTTC.

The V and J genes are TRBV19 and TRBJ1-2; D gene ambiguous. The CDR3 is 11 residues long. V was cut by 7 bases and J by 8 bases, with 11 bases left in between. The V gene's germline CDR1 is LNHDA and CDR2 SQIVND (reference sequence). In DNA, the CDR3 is TGTGCCAGTAAGGTTCCGGGAGGCTACACCTTC. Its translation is CASKVPGGYTF.

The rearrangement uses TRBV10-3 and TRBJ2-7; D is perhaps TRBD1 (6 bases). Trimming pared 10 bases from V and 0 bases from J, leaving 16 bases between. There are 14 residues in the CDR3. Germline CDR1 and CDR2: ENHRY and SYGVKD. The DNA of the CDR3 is TGTGCCACCGCCCGTGACAGGAGCTCCTACGAGCAGTACTTC. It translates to CATARDRSSYEQYF.

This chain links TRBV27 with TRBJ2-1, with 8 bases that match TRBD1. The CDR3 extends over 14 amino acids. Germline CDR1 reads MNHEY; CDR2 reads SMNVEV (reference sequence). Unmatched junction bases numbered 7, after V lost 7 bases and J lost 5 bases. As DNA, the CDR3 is TGTGCCAGCACTATCGACAGGGGACACAATGAGCAGTTCTTC. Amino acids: CASTIDRGHNEQFF.

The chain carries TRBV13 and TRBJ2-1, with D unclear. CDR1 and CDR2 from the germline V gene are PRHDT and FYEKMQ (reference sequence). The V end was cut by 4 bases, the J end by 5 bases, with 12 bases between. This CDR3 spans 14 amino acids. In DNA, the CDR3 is TGTGCCAGCAGCTCTACGTGGAGCAACAATGAGCAGTTCTTC. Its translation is CASSSTWSNNEQFF.

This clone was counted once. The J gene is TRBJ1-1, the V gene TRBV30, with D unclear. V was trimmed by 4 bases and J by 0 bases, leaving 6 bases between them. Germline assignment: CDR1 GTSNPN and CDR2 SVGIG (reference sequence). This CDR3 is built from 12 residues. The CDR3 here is CAWMRLNTEAFF. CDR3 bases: TGTGCCTGGATGCGCCTGAACACTGAAGCTTTCTTT.